This T cell receptor (beta chain) was recovered during a study of cytomegalovirus exposure and HLA in healthy donors. TCRdb's copy holds only in-frame clones and misses some; the assay was immunoSEQ multiplex PCR. The table lists under 140,000 clones, around 89% of them singletons. CDR3 size: 11 residues. Trimming cost V 7 bases and J 8 bases; bases outside gene matches: 4. There are a few counts of this clone. This TCR derives from a woman in her twenties or thirties in good health and CMV-seropositive. Sequenced sample: PBMCs. This sequence joins TRBV23-1 and TRBJ1-2; 7 bases line up with TRBD1. TRBV23-1 is treated as an ORF (open reading frame) with a function not yet certain. CDR3 bases: TGCGCCAGCAACCACAGGGGAGGCTACACCTTC. Encoded protein: CASNHRGGYTF.